The present T cell receptor beta chain was sequenced within a study of blood T cell repertoires in COVID-19. The junction had 3 bases not matched to a gene; V was cut back by 1 base and J by 1 base. Germline values: CDR1 KGHSH, CDR2 LQKENI. The CDR3 has 15 residues. Profiled with immunoSEQ multiplex PCR; TCRdb holds only in-frame clones, not every one. The sample holds hundreds of thousands of clones, about nine tenths seen once. This TCR was sampled from a young woman who had recovered from COVID-19. Sample: PBMCs or T cells enriched from blood (not recorded which). This rearrangement joins TRBV18 to TRBJ2-7; 8 bases fit TRBD2. The CDR3 reads CASSPLPSGSYEQYF. In DNA, the CDR3 is TGTGCCAGCTCACCACTTCCTAGCGGGTCCTACGAGCAGTACTTC.